The T cell receptor beta chain described here comes from a study of blood T cell repertoires in COVID-19. Enrolment of Seattle patients took place during active infection, and they were followed longitudinally. There are a few counts of this clone. Trimming took 3 bases from V and 4 from J; bases not matched to a gene: 4. The CDR3 has 14 amino acids. CDR1 and CDR2 from the germline V gene are SGHRS and YFSETQ. Clones were sequenced by immunoSEQ multiplex PCR, and TCRdb holds only the in-frame ones, with some missing. Of 250,000 to 300,000 clones listed, approximately 91% are singletons. The sequencing input was peripheral blood. The TCR comes from a woman aged 30 to 39 with COVID-19, enrolled during active disease. V gene TRBV5-1 combines with J gene TRBJ2-4; the match to TRBD2 covers 7 bases. In nucleotides, the CDR3 is TGCGCCAGCAGCTCAGGACTAGAGAAAAACATTCAGTACTTC. It is translated as CASSSGLEKNIQYF.